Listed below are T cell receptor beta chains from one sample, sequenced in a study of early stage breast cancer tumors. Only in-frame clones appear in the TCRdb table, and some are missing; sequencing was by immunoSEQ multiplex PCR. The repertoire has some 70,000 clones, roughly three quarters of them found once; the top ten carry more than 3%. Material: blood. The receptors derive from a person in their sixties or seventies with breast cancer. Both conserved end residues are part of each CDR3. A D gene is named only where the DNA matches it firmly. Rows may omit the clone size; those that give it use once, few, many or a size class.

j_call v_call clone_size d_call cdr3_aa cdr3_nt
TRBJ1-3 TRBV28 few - CASGQNRAGNTIYF TGTGCCAGCGGCCAGAACAGGGCTGGAAACACCATATATTTT
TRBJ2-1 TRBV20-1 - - CSAREFDEQFF TGCAGTGCTAGGGAGTTCGATGAGCAGTTCTTC
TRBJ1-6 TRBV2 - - CASSDFPPRVGPESPLHF TGTGCCAGCAGTGATTTTCCCCCCAGGGTAGGGCCAGAGTCACCCCTCCACTTT
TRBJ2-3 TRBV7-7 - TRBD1 CASSPVQAGGQDTQYF TGTGCTAGCAGCCCGGTACAGGCAGGGGGCCAGGATACGCAGTATTTT
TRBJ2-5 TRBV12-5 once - CASGGLSGIYF TGTGCTAGTGGGGGGTTGAGCGGAATCTACTTC
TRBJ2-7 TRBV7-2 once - CASRTGLRNYEQYF TGTGCCAGCAGAACAGGACTGAGAAACTACGAGCAGTACTTC
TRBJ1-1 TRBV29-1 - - CSVPESLTGDTEAFF TGCAGCGTCCCCGAGAGTCTAACCGGGGACACTGAAGCTTTCTTT
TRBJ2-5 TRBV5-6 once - CASSLVGLGETQYF TGTGCCAGCAGCTTGGTCGGGCTGGGAGAGACCCAGTACTTC
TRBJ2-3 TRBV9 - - CASSSWQETDTQYF TGTGCCAGCAGCTCATGGCAGGAAACAGATACGCAGTATTTT
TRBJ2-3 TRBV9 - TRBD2 CASSSVTGEGDTQYF TGTGCCAGCAGCTCCGTAACCGGGGAGGGAGATACGCAGTATTTT
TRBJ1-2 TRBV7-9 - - CASSRGNNYGYTF TGTGCCAGCAGCCGCGGAAACAACTATGGCTACACCTTC
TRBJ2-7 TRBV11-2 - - CASSHGGAAGVFSYEQYF TGTGCCAGCAGCCATGGGGGGGCGGCAGGGGTTTTCTCCTACGAGCAGTACTTC
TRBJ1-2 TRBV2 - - CASTSGGTGGYGYTF TGTGCCAGCACCTCTGGGGGGACTGGAGGGTATGGCTACACCTTC
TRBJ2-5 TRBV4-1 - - CASSQENAETQYF TGCGCCAGCAGCCAAGAGAATGCGGAGACCCAGTACTTC
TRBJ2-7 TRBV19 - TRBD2 CASSTLAGGYEQYF TGTGCCAGTAGTACGCTAGCGGGAGGCTACGAGCAGTACTTC
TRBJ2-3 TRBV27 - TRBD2 CASSSGGGQGTDTQYF TGTGCCAGCAGCTCGGGGGGGGGTCAGGGCACAGATACGCAGTATTTT
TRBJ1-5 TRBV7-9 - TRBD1 CASSLVLGTGNYSNQPQHF TGTGCCAGCAGCTTAGTCTTGGGGACAGGGAATTATAGCAATCAGCCCCAGCATTTT
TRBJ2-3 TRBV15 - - CATSRDSGDTQYF TGTGCCACCAGCAGAGATTCCGGAGATACGCAGTATTTT
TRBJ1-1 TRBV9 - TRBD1 CASSVGQGANTEAFF TGTGCCAGCAGCGTAGGACAGGGCGCCAACACTGAAGCTTTCTTT
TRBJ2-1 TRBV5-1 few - CASSLDTNEQFF TGCGCCAGCAGCTTGGACACCAATGAGCAGTTCTTC
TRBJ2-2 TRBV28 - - CASSLGVRLKELFF TGTGCCAGCAGTTTAGGAGTACGGCTTAAGGAGCTGTTTTTT
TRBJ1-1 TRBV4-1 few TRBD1 CASSQETGRNTEAFF TGCGCCAGCAGCCAGGAGACAGGGCGGAACACTGAAGCTTTCTTT
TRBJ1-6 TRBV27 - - CASSAPGSNSPLHF TGTGCCAGCAGTGCCCCCGGGTCTAATTCACCCCTCCACTTT
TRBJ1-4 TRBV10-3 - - CAISGGGNEKLFF TGTGCCATCAGTGGGGGTGGTAATGAAAAACTGTTTTTT
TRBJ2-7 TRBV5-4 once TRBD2 CASSRGELAVYEQYF TGTGCCAGCAGCCGGGGGGAACTAGCGGTCTACGAGCAGTACTTC
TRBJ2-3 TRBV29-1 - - CSVADVAQYF TGCAGCGTTGCTGACGTAGCGCAGTATTTT
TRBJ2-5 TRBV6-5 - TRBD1 CASSYSLRQGVETQYF TGTGCCAGCAGTTACTCGTTGAGGCAGGGGGTAGAGACCCAGTACTTC
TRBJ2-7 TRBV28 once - CASSYSFVSYEQYF TGTGCCAGCAGCTACTCGTTCGTCTCCTACGAGCAGTACTTC
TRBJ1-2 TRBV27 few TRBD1 CASRATGGGGGYTF TGTGCCAGCAGAGCGACAGGGGGCGGGGGTGGCTACACCTTC
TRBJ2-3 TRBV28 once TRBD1 CASSSLDRADTQYF TGTGCCAGCAGTTCCCTCGACAGGGCCGATACGCAGTATTTT
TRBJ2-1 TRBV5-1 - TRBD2 CASRMGLAGGPGEEQFF TGCGCCAGCCGGATGGGACTAGCGGGAGGGCCGGGGGAGGAGCAGTTCTTC
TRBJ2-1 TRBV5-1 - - CASSLASQGNEQFF TGCGCCAGCAGCTTGGCCTCACAGGGCAATGAGCAGTTCTTC
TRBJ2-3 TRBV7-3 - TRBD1 CASSLQGTDTQYF TGTGCCAGCAGCCTACAGGGGACAGATACGCAGTATTTT
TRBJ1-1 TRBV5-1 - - CASSPLMRLDTEAFF TGCGCCAGCAGCCCCCTGATGCGGTTGGACACTGAAGCTTTCTTT
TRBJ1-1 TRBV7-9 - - CASSLGTAEAFF TGTGCCAGCAGCTTAGGGACAGCTGAAGCTTTCTTT
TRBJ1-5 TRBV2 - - CASAIDRTTAQPQHF TGTGCCAGCGCGATAGACCGTACGACGGCTCAGCCCCAGCATTTT
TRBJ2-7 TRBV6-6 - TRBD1 CASSTGQGASSYEQYF TGTGCCAGCAGTACCGGACAGGGGGCGAGCTCCTACGAGCAGTACTTC
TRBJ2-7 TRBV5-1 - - CASSWGGLQGNSYEQYF TGCGCCAGCAGCTGGGGGGGGCTACAGGGCAACTCCTACGAGCAGTACTTC
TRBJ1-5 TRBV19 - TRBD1 CASSIPGGGNQPQHF TGTGCCAGTAGTATCCCAGGGGGAGGCAATCAGCCCCAGCATTTT
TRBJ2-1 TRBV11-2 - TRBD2 CASSETGLAGGLGFF TGTGCCAGCAGCGAGACCGGACTAGCGGGAGGATTGGGGTTCTTC
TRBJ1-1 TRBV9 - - CASSLSGGPTEAFF TGTGCCAGCAGCCTGTCGGGGGGTCCCACTGAAGCTTTCTTT
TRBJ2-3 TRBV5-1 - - CASSDTDTQYF TGCGCCAGCAGCGACACAGATACGCAGTATTTT
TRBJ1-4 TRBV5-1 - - CASSLGGRYNEKLFF TGCGCCAGCAGCTTGGGTGGTAGATATAATGAAAAACTGTTTTTT
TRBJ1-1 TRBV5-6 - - CASSLQAWNTEAFF TGTGCCAGCAGCTTGCAGGCATGGAACACTGAAGCTTTCTTT
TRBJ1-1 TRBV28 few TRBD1 CASSVGQVNTEAFF TGTGCCAGCAGTGTGGGACAGGTGAACACTGAAGCTTTCTTT
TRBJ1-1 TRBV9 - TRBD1 CASTPLGQGGTEAFF TGTGCCAGCACCCCCCTGGGACAGGGCGGCACTGAAGCTTTCTTT
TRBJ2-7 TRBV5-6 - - CAGHFKGGEQYF TGTGCCGGACACTTTAAAGGGGGCGAGCAGTACTTC
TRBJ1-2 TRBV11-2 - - CASSAPRPGGYGYTF TGTGCCAGCAGCGCGCCCCGACCGGGCGGCTATGGCTACACCTTC
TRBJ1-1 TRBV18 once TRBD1 CASSHDRGIEAFF TGTGCCAGCTCGCACGACAGGGGGATTGAAGCTTTCTTT
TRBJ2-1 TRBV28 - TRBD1 CATDRGYNEQFF TGTGCCACGGACAGGGGATACAATGAGCAGTTCTTC
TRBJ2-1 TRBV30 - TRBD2 CAWSGDYTQNNEQFF TGTGCCTGGAGTGGGGACTATACGCAAAACAATGAGCAGTTCTTC
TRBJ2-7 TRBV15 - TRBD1 CATSRNRGVVPYEQYF TGTGCCACCAGCAGAAACAGGGGAGTGGTCCCCTACGAGCAGTACTTC
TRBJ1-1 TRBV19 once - CASSPLLIRAEAFF TGTGCCAGTAGTCCCCTCCTGATTAGGGCTGAAGCTTTCTTT
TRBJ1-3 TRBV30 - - CAWSVVSGGNTIYF TGTGCCTGGAGTGTAGTTTCAGGTGGAAACACCATATATTTT
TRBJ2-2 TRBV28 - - CASSSWVTGELFF TGTGCCAGCAGCTCTTGGGTCACCGGGGAGCTGTTTTTT